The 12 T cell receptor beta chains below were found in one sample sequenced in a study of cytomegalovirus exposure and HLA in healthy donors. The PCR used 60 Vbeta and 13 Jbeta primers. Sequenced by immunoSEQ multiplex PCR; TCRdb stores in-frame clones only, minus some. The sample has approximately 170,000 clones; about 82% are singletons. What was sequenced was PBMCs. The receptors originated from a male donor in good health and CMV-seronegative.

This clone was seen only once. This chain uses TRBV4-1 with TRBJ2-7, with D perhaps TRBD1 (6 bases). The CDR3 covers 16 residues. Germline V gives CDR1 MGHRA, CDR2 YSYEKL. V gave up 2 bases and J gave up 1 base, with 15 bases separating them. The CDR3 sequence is CASSQLSTGSSYEQYF. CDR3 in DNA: TGCGCCAGCAGCCAATTATCGACAGGCTCATCCTACGAGCAGTACTTC.

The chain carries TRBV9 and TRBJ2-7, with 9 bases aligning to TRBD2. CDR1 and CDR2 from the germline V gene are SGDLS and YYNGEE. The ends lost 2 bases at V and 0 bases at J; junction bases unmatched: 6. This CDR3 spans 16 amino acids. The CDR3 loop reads CASSVRDSGGSYEQYF. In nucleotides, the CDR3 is TGTGCCAGCAGCGTGAGGGATAGCGGGGGCTCCTACGAGCAGTACTTC.

CDR3 nucleotides: TGTGCCTGGAGGGAAGACAGGGACAAGCCCCAGCATTTT. Translated, it gives CAWREDRDKPQHF. The chain carries TRBV30 and TRBJ1-5, with TRBD1 identical over 7 bases. Germline CDR1 and CDR2: GTSNPN and SVGIG (reference sequence). The length of the CDR3 is 13 residues. The trim removed 3 bases at V and 8 bases at J, leaving 7 bases unmatched.

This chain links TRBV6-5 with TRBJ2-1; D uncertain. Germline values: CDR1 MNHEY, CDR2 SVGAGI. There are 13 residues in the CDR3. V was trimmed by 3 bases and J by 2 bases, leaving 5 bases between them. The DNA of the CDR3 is TGTGCCAGCAGTTATATCCCCTACAATGAGCAGTTCTTC. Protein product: CASSYIPYNEQFF.

Written as DNA, the CDR3 is TGTGCCAGCAGCGTACCGGGACAGGCATCCTACGAGCAGTACTTC. Encoded protein: CASSVPGQASYEQYF. V is TRBV5-6 and J is TRBJ2-5; 8 bases agree with TRBD1. The closer fit of TRBJ2-7 to the DNA end suggests the J call may be wrong. There are 15 residues in the CDR3. Germline CDR1 and CDR2: SGHDT and YYEEEE.

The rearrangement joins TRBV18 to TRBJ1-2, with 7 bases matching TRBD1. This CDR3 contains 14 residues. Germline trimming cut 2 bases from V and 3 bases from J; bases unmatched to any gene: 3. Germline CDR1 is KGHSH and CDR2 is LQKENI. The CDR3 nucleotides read TGTGCCAGCTCACCAAGGGACAGAGACTATGGCTACACCTTC. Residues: CASSPRDRDYGYTF.

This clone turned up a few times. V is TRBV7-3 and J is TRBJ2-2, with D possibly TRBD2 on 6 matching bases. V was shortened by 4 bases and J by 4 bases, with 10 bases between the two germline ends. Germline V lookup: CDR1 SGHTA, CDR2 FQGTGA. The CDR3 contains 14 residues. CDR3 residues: CASSSGLSTGELFF. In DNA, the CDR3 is TGTGCCAGCAGCTCGGGACTCAGCACCGGGGAGCTGTTTTTT.

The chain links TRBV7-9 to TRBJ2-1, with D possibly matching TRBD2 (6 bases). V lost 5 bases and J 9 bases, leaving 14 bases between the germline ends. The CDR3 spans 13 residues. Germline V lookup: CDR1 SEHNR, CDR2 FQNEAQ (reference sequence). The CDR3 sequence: CASSQGLTAEQFF. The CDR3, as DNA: TGTGCCAGCAGCCAGGGACTGACGGCTGAGCAGTTCTTC.

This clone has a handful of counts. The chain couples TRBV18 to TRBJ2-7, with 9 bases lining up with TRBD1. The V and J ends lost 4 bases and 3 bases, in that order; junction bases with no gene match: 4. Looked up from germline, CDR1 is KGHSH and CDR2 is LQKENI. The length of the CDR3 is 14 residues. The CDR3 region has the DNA TGTGCCAGCTCACTCCCGGGACAGGGCTACGAGCAGTACTTC. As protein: CASSLPGQGYEQYF.

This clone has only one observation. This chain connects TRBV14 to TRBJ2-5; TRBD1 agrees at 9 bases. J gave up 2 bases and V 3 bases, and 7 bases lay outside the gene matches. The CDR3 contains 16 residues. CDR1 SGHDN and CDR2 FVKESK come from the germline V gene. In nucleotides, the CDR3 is TGTGCCAGCAGCCACCGTGGCGGGACAGGGCAAGAGACCCAGTACTTC. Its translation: CASSHRGGTGQETQYF.

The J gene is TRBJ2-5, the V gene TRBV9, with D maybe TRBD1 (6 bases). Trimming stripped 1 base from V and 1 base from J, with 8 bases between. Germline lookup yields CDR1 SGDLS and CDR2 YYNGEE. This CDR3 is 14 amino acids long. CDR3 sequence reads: CASSVLGGQETQYF. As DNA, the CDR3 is TGTGCCAGCAGCGTACTAGGGGGCCAAGAGACCCAGTACTTC.

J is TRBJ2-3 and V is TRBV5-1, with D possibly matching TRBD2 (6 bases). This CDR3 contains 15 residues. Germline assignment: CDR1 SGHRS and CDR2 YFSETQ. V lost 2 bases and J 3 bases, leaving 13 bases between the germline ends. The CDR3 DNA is TGCGCCAGCAGCTTAGAAGCGGGTAGAACAGATACGCAGTATTTT. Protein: CASSLEAGRTDTQYF.